This entry lists 22 T cell receptor beta chains sequenced from one sample in a study of blood T cell repertoires in COVID-19. Clones were sequenced by immunoSEQ multiplex PCR, and TCRdb holds only the in-frame ones, with some missing. The sample includes around 200,000 clones, around 83% of them seen just once. The sequenced material came from peripheral blood. Receptor source: a man in his forties or fifties with active or convalescent COVID-19.

The rearrangement joins TRBV7-2 to TRBJ1-3; TRBD1 matches 7 bases. CDR3 size: 16 residues. J was trimmed by 4 bases and V by 3 bases; bases with no gene match: 9. CDR1 is SGHTA and CDR2 is FQGNSA in the germline V gene. The CDR3 sequence is CASSLGQPLQGNTIYF. The CDR3 bases are TGTGCCAGCAGCTTGGGACAGCCGTTACAAGGAAACACCATATATTTT.

This clone was detected only a few times. This chain joins TRBV5-4 and TRBJ2-7, with 8 positions matching TRBD1. CDR3 length equals 15 residues. CDR1 is SGHNT, CDR2 YYREEE, per germline (reference sequence). V lost 4 bases, J lost 2 bases, and 8 bases stayed unmatched. The CDR3 nucleotides read TGTGCCAGCAGCCTTGGACAGGGCGATACCTACGAGCAGTACTTC. It is translated as CASSLGQGDTYEQYF.

This chain connects TRBV30 to TRBJ1-2; D may be TRBD1 (5 bases). V was cut by 2 bases and J by 2 bases, with 9 bases left in between. This CDR3 contains 13 residues. CDR1 GTSNPN and CDR2 SVGIG come from the germline V gene (reference sequence). The CDR3 reads CAWSSGHNYGYTF. CDR3 DNA sequence: TGTGCCTGGAGTTCTGGACACAACTATGGCTACACCTTC.

CDR3 bases: TGTGCCAGCAGCAGGACTAGCGGGGGACTTAATGAGCAGTTCTTC. Encoded protein: CASSRTSGGLNEQFF. The V gene is TRBV6-2 or TRBV6-3, the J gene TRBJ2-1; 13 nucleotides align to TRBD2. After removal of 6 bases from V and 7 bases from J, the junction contained 6 bases not matched to a gene. CDR1 and CDR2 (germline): MNHEY, SVGEGT. This CDR3 is built from 15 residues.

This clone turned up a few times. The chain is built from TRBV24-1 and TRBJ2-7; a possible D gene is TRBD2 (6 bases). Trimming stripped 7 bases from V and 2 bases from J, with 11 bases between. Germline V gene lookup returns CDR1 KGHDR and CDR2 SFDVKD. This CDR3 spans 13 amino acids. CDR3 residues: CATRDGLTYEQYF. CDR3 sequence (DNA): TGTGCCACCAGGGATGGACTAACCTACGAGCAGTACTTC.

The rearrangement joins TRBV6-5 to TRBJ2-2, with 11 nucleotides matching TRBD1. Germline V gene sequence: CDR1 MNHEY, CDR2 SVGAGI. The CDR3 runs 15 residues. V was clipped by 7 bases and J by 5 bases; unmatched bases: 6. In nucleotides, the CDR3 is TGTGCCAGCAAACGGACAGGGGGCGATACCGGGGAGCTGTTTTTT. This encodes CASKRTGGDTGELFF.

The rearrangement joins TRBV21-1 to TRBJ2-1; the D call in the table, TRBD2, was not verified against the DNA. TRBV21-1 is a recognized pseudogene. The CDR3 totals 13 residues. CDR3 amino acids: CARPEGKNDEQFF. CDR3 sequence (DNA): TGTGCCAGACCGGAGGGCAAGAACGATGAGCAGTTCTTC.

The V call is TRBV19, the J call TRBJ1-2, with 8 bases lining up with TRBD1. The CDR3 runs to 13 residues. The germline CDR1 and CDR2 sequences are LNHDA and SQIVND (reference sequence). J lost 8 bases, V lost 4 bases, and 6 bases had no gene match. CDR3 sequence (DNA): TGTGCCAGTAGTACTCGACAGGGGCGAGGCTACACCTTC. It specifies CASSTRQGRGYTF.

The CDR3 loop is CASRDRGLTEAFF. In nucleotides, the CDR3 is TGTGCCAGCAGGGACAGGGGCCTCACTGAAGCTTTCTTT. The V gene is TRBV6-5, the J gene TRBJ1-1; 9 nucleotides agree with TRBD1. From germline, CDR1 is MNHEY and CDR2 SVGAGI. J was trimmed by 4 bases and V by 6 bases; bases with no gene match: 3. This CDR3 comprises 13 residues.

This clone was counted a single time. The rearrangement links TRBV3-1 (or the pseudogene TRBV3-2) to TRBJ2-4; TRBD2 matches 8 bases. After removal of 0 bases from V and 0 bases from J, the junction contained 10 bases not matched to a gene. The CDR3 runs to 19 residues. The germline V gene has CDR1 LGHDT and CDR2 YNNKEL (reference sequence). CDR3 DNA sequence: TGTGCCAGCAGCCAAGAAAGGTTAGCGGGGAGGATAGCCAAAAACATTCAGTACTTC. Translating it yields CASSQERLAGRIAKNIQYF.

The chain employs TRBV6-6 and TRBJ1-2; perhaps TRBD1 as D (5 bases). In germline, CDR1 is MNHNY, CDR2 SVGAGI (reference sequence). The CDR3 is made up of 16 amino acids. V dropped 5 bases and J dropped 0 bases, with 16 bases sitting between them. The CDR3 DNA follows: TGTGCCAGCAGTACCGGGGGTCAGACGTCTAACTATGGCTACACCTTC. Protein product: CASSTGGQTSNYGYTF.

CDR3 DNA: TGTGCCAGCTTGGAAACGGGGACAGGGAACACCGGGGAGCTGTTTTTT. Protein: CASLETGTGNTGELFF. V gene TRBV25-1 combines with J gene TRBJ2-2; 8 nucleotides match TRBD1. With V trimmed by 8 bases and J by 1 base, 9 bases remained unmatched. CDR1 and CDR2 from the germline V gene are MGHDK and SYGVNS. CDR3 size: 16 residues.

The chain recombines TRBV18 with TRBJ2-7; unclear D gene. CDR1 and CDR2 from the germline V gene are KGHSH and LQKENI. This CDR3 region has 15 residues. V lost 0 bases, J lost 1 base, and 10 bases lay in between. In nucleotides, the CDR3 is TGTGCCAGCTCACCACCGCTTCCCCTATCCTACGAGCAGTACTTC. Encoded protein: CASSPPLPLSYEQYF.

The chain couples TRBV28 to TRBJ1-2; 8 bases agree with TRBD1. The CDR3 has 14 residues. After removal of 3 bases from V and 7 bases from J, the junction contained 7 bases not matched to a gene. From germline, CDR1 is MDHEN and CDR2 SYDVKM. The DNA of the CDR3 is TGTGCCAGCAGTTTTCAGGGGGCCAATGGTGGCTACACCTTC. This gives the protein CASSFQGANGGYTF.

The gene calls are TRBV4-3 and TRBJ2-3, with D unclear. Trimming shortened V by 4 bases and J by 3 bases, and 8 bases separated the two germline ends. Germline values: CDR1 LGHNA, CDR2 YSLEER. The CDR3 sequence is 13 residues long. Here the CDR3 reads CASSLRTTDTQYF. As DNA, the CDR3 is TGCGCCAGCAGCCTTAGAACTACAGATACGCAGTATTTT.

The chain joins TRBV7-2 to TRBJ1-1; 7 positions agree with TRBD1. This CDR3 comprises 17 residues. V was clipped by 3 bases and J by 2 bases; unmatched bases: 12. Germline V gene sequence: CDR1 SGHTA, CDR2 FQGNSA. This chain's CDR3 is CASSLSGQYPLNTEAFF. The DNA of the CDR3 is TGTGCCAGCAGCTTGTCGGGACAGTATCCACTTAACACTGAAGCTTTCTTT.

The gene calls are TRBV3-1 (or the pseudogene TRBV3-2) and TRBJ2-5; D remains ambiguous. The CDR3 has 13 residues. CDR1 LGHDT and CDR2 YNNKEL come from the germline V gene (reference sequence). Trimming stripped 1 base from V and 2 bases from J, with 5 bases between. CDR3 in DNA: TGTGCCAGCAGCCAAGGGCAGCAAGAGACCCAGTACTTC. Encoded protein: CASSQGQQETQYF.

Concerning this clone itself: Its ends do not fully match the called genes, so a read error is possible. V and J are TRBV6-5 and TRBJ1-6; D call uncertain. The CDR3 runs 14 residues. The germline gives CDR1 MNHEY, CDR2 SVGAGI. CDR3 sequence reads: CASSNSEGNSPLHF. CDR3 coding DNA: TGTGCCAGCAGTAACTCTGAGGGTAATTCACCCCTCCACTTT.

CDR3 sequence reads: CSVPLAGSYMTGELFF. The CDR3 bases are TGCAGCGTTCCCTTAGCGGGGTCGTATATGACCGGGGAGCTGTTTTTT. The chain employs TRBV29-1 and TRBJ2-2; 8 bases are a match to TRBD2. This CDR3 is built from 16 residues. The V gene's germline CDR1 is SQVTM and CDR2 ANQGSEA. The V gene end was trimmed by 5 bases and the J gene end by 5 bases; junction bases not matched to a gene: 13.

The chain combines TRBV7-6 with TRBJ1-3, with no clear D. The CDR3 extends over 16 amino acids. Germline V gene sequence: CDR1 SGHVS, CDR2 FNYEAQ. Trimming pared 6 bases from V and 4 bases from J, leaving 19 bases between. For the CDR3, the DNA is TGTGCCAGCAGTCCGGTCCAATCCACGGGAGGAAACACCATATATTTT. Translation: CASSPVQSTGGNTIYF.

CDR3 DNA: TGTGCCAGCAGCATAGGGATTCGACAGGGGAGCTCCTATAATTCACCCCTCCACTTT. Translation: CASSIGIRQGSSYNSPLHF. The chain employs TRBV21-1 and TRBJ1-6; the DNA was not compared with TRBD1, the D call given in the table. TRBV21-1 is described as a pseudogene. The CDR3 runs 19 residues.

The chain combines TRBV5-1 with TRBJ2-7, with unresolved D. V lost 1 base to trimming and J lost 5 bases, with 16 bases between them. Germline V gene data show CDR1 as SGHRS and CDR2 as YFSETQ. The length of the CDR3 is 15 residues. CDR3 DNA sequence: TGCGCCAGCAGCTTGTTGGGTAGTAGCACCCACGAGCAGTACTTC. This sequence encodes CASSLLGSSTHEQYF. Filled out from reference TRBV5-1 and TRBJ2-7, the complete variable domain reads KAGVTQTPRYLIKTRGQQVTLSCSPISGHRSVSWYQQTPGQGLQFLFEYFSETQRNKGNFPGRFSGRQFSNSRSEMNVSTLELGDSALYLCASSLLGSSTHEQYFGPGTRLTVT.